This T cell receptor (beta chain) was sequenced in a study of T-cell reconstitution after alpha-beta-depleted transplantation in children. This clonotype was recorded at least ten times. The TCRbeta library incorporated unique molecular identifiers. Each CDR3 protein is one row after TCRdb ran MiXCR on the PCR reads. The repertoire has 120,000 or so distinct CDR3 sequences, around a tenth of them found once; the top ten carry around 8.2%. This specimen consisted of PBMCs from the stem cell graft donor, obtained from the stem cell graft. The receptor's source is a human donor who donated a stem cell graft to a child with acute lymphoblastic leukemia.

The CDR3 coding sequence is TGTGCCAGCAGCTTAAGAGGGGGGGCAGGGAATGAGCAGTTCTTC. This translates into CASSLRGGAGNEQFF. This sequence joins TRBV7-8 and TRBJ2-1; possible D gene TRBD2, 7 bases. This CDR3 is 15 amino acids long. The germline V gene has CDR1 SGHVS and CDR2 FQNEAQ. Trimming shortened V by 2 bases and J by 7 bases, and 15 bases separated the two germline ends.